This is a list of T cell receptor beta chains from one sample in a study of tissue T cells after allogeneic stem cell transplantation. Method: immunoSEQ multiplex PCR; TCRdb's copy keeps in-frame clones and lacks some. The table records a few thousand clones, 55% to 65% of them present only once. Sequencing used duodenal tissue, obtained at autopsy. All receptors come from a male patient over 55 with steroid-refractory graft-versus-host disease after an allogeneic stem cell transplant. Certain T cells may be donor cells from the graft. The CDR3 runs from the conserved cysteine through the conserved F or W. The D gene is left open where the match is weak. Clone size appears in some rows only: once, few, many, or a class for an expanded clone.

d_call clone_size j_call v_call cdr3_aa cdr3_nt
- few TRBJ1-5 TRBV4-1 CASSQVRAGQPQHF TGCGCCAGCAGCCAAGTTAGGGCAGGTCAGCCCCAGCATTTT
TRBD2 - TRBJ2-2 TRBV9 CASKPNPGTSEELFF TGTGCCAGCAAGCCCAACCCCGGGACTAGCGAGGAGCTGTTTTTT
- - TRBJ1-4 TRBV6-5 CASSRFGGLSEKLFF TGTGCCAGCTCCCGTTTCGGGGGGTTGAGTGAAAAACTGTTTTTT
- - TRBJ2-7 TRBV3-1/TRBV3-2 CASRSGHSEQYF TGTGCCAGCAGATCGGGACACTCCGAGCAGTACTTC
TRBD1 - TRBJ2-4 TRBV2 CASSARDRAAKNIQYF TGTGCCAGCAGTGCACGGGACAGGGCTGCCAAAAACATTCAGTACTTC
- - TRBJ2-3 TRBV6-4 CASSETGVGTQYF TGTGCCAGCAGTGAAACGGGGGTGGGGACGCAGTATTTT
- few TRBJ1-2 TRBV7-9 CASSLGRGSYGYTF TGTGCCAGCAGCTTAGGCCGGGGTTCCTATGGCTACACCTTC
- - TRBJ1-6 TRBV27 CASSFGQGGNSPLHF TGTGCCAGCAGTTTCGGGCAGGGAGGGAATTCACCCCTCCACTTT
- - TRBJ1-2 TRBV4-2 CASSQDRVAPYYGYTF TGTGCCAGCAGCCAAGATAGGGTGGCGCCGTACTATGGCTACACCTTC
- - TRBJ2-5 TRBV5-6 CASGPTRETQYF TGTGCCAGCGGACCTACGAGAGAGACCCAGTACTTC
- - TRBJ2-3 TRBV3-1/TRBV3-2 CASSQDRGGQDTQYF TGTGCCAGCAGCCAAGATAGGGGCGGGCAAGATACGCAGTATTTT
- - TRBJ1-4 TRBV2 CASRRDRNEKLFF TGTGCCAGCAGGAGGGACCGTAATGAAAAACTGTTTTTT
- - TRBJ1-5 TRBV10-2 CASSEIRGGDQPQHF TGCGCCAGCAGTGAAATAAGGGGCGGGGATCAGCCCCAGCATTTT
- once TRBJ2-7 TRBV4-1 CASQKGAESSYEQYF TGCGCCAGCCAGAAAGGGGCAGAAAGCTCCTACGAGCAGTACTTC
TRBD1 - TRBJ1-5 TRBV19 CASSPTGDPQHF TGTGCCAGTAGCCCTACAGGGGACCCCCAGCATTTT
- - TRBJ2-2 TRBV7-2 CASSPTTWELFF TGTGCCAGCAGCCCAACGACTTGGGAGCTGTTTTTT
TRBD1 - TRBJ2-7 TRBV10-3 CAITGTGTYEQYF TGTGCCATCACCGGGACAGGGACCTACGAGCAGTACTTC
- - TRBJ1-1 TRBV20-1 CSASKRGALGEAFF TGCAGTGCTAGTAAACGAGGAGCCTTGGGTGAAGCTTTCTTT
- medium-sized TRBJ2-7 TRBV15 CATSRDRYSYEQYF TGTGCCACCAGCAGAGATCGATATTCCTACGAGCAGTACTTC
TRBD1 - TRBJ2-1 TRBV9 CAAGQGPSNEQFF TGTGCCGCGGGACAGGGACCCTCGAATGAGCAGTTCTTC
TRBD1 - TRBJ2-2 TRBV6-4 CASSTGTGALFF TGTGCCAGCAGTACCGGGACAGGGGCGCTGTTTTTT
- - TRBJ1-1 TRBV19 CASRGARTEAFF TGTGCCAGTAGGGGGGCGCGGACTGAAGCTTTCTTT
- - TRBJ2-7 TRBV6-2/TRBV6-3 CASSYTGPFEQYF TGTGCCAGCAGTTACACGGGACCCTTCGAGCAGTACTTC
- - TRBJ2-2 TRBV18 CASSPVALNTGELFF TGTGCCAGCTCACCAGTGGCTCTGAACACCGGGGAGCTGTTTTTT
- once TRBJ2-7 TRBV14 CASSQGIGEQYF TGTGCCAGCAGCCAAGGTATCGGCGAGCAGTACTTC
TRBD1 - TRBJ2-3 TRBV9 CASSATGGTVPDTQYF TGTGCCAGCAGCGCGACAGGGGGCACCGTCCCAGATACGCAGTATTTT
TRBD1 large TRBJ2-2 TRBV7-2 CASSAGTGVSGELFF TGTGCCAGCAGCGCCGGGACAGGGGTCTCCGGGGAGCTGTTTTTT
- - TRBJ1-1 TRBV7-9 CASSLEGGSSEAFF TGTGCCAGCAGCCTGGAGGGAGGGAGTTCTGAAGCTTTCTTT
- - TRBJ2-5 TRBV6-1 CASNERYSGETQYF TGTGCCAGCAATGAAAGGTACAGCGGGGAGACCCAGTACTTC
- few TRBJ2-7 TRBV10-3 CAISEMAGYEQYF TGTGCCATCAGTGAGATGGCGGGCTACGAGCAGTACTTC
- once TRBJ1-1 TRBV5-5 CASSFQGTEAFF TGTGCCAGCAGCTTTCAAGGGACTGAAGCTTTCTTT
- - TRBJ2-5 TRBV7-9 CASSVQETQYF TGTGCCAGCAGCGTCCAAGAGACCCAGTACTTC
TRBD1 - TRBJ1-5 TRBV19 CASSPRTGGSYNQPQHF TGTGCCAGTAGTCCCCGGACAGGGGGGTCGTACAATCAGCCCCAGCATTTT
- - TRBJ1-2 TRBV4-1 CASSRPELQARGGYTF TGCGCCAGCAGCCGTCCCGAGTTGCAGGCCCGAGGTGGCTACACCTTC
TRBD2 - TRBJ2-1 TRBV5-1 CASSLQGGNNEQFF TGCGCCAGCAGCCTCCAGGGAGGGAACAATGAGCAGTTCTTC
- - TRBJ2-1 TRBV6-6 CASTPGGREQFF TGTGCCAGCACCCCGGGGGGCCGTGAGCAGTTCTTC
- - TRBJ1-4 TRBV10-3 CAISDRAGANEKLFF TGTGCCATCAGTGATCGGGCCGGGGCTAATGAAAAACTGTTTTTT
- - TRBJ2-2 TRBV27 CASSARGVAGELFF TGTGCCAGCAGTGCAAGGGGAGTGGCCGGGGAGCTGTTTTTT
- - TRBJ2-3 TRBV7-3 CASSLQDGTDTQYF TGTGCCAGCAGCCTCCAGGACGGCACAGATACGCAGTATTTT
TRBD2 - TRBJ2-7 TRBV11-2 CASSSLGGILSEQYF TGTGCCAGCAGCTCTCTCGGGGGGATTTTATCCGAGCAGTACTTC
TRBD1 - TRBJ2-3 TRBV6-6 CASRQGQLTDTQYF TGTGCCAGCAGACAGGGACAGCTCACAGATACGCAGTATTTT
- few TRBJ1-1 TRBV5-8 CASSAYLNTEAFF TGTGCCAGCAGCGCTTACTTGAACACTGAAGCTTTCTTT